One and the same sample provided the 8 T cell receptor beta chains below, sequenced in a study of cytomegalovirus exposure and HLA in healthy donors. With 60 Vbeta and 13 Jbeta primers, the PCR was carried out. Libraries were prepared by immunoSEQ multiplex PCR; TCRdb keeps only in-frame clonotypes and omits some of them. Of some 200,000 clones listed, 70% to 90% are singletons. What was sequenced was PBMCs. The receptors come from a woman between 25 and 40 years old in good health and CMV-seronegative.

The count of this clone is one. V usage is TRBV19 and J usage is TRBJ1-5; 7 bases match TRBD1. CDR3 length: 17 residues. CDR1 LNHDA and CDR2 SQIVND come from the germline V gene (reference sequence). Trimming at V came to 5 bases and at J to 0 bases, leaving 10 bases not matched to a gene. CDR3 in DNA: TGTGCCAGTAGTCGTTCCGGGACAGTGTATAGCAATCAGCCCCAGCATTTT. Translation: CASSRSGTVYSNQPQHF. The full variable domain, with the rest looked up from reference TRBV19 and TRBJ1-5, is DGGITQSPKYLFRKEGQNVTLSCEQNLNHDAMYWYRQDPGQGLRLIYYSQIVNDFQKGDIAEGYSVSREKKESFPLTVTSAQKNPTAFYLCASSRSGTVYSNQPQHFGDGTRLSIL.

The V call is TRBV6-6, the J call TRBJ2-7, with D perhaps matching TRBD1 (5 bases). V lost 6 bases and J 2 bases, leaving 14 bases between the germline ends. CDR1 is MNHNY and CDR2 is SVGAGI in the germline V gene (reference sequence). The CDR3 covers 14 residues. The CDR3 region has the DNA TGTGCCAGCAGCCCCGACAGCGTACCCTACGAGCAGTACTTC. Its protein product is CASSPDSVPYEQYF.

This rearrangement joins TRBV29-1 to TRBJ2-3, with 10 bases aligning to TRBD2. This CDR3 is 15 amino acids long. CDR1 and CDR2 (germline): SQVTM, ANQGSEA. V shed 4 bases, J shed 2 bases, and the junction held 6 bases outside the gene matches. CDR3 residues: CSVAGSGGFTDTQYF. In DNA, the CDR3 is TGCAGCGTTGCTGGTAGCGGGGGGTTCACAGATACGCAGTATTTT.

This chain links TRBV5-1 with TRBJ2-7; a possible D gene is TRBD2 (10 bases). The CDR3 extends over 19 amino acids. Germline CDR1 reads SGHRS; CDR2 reads YFSETQ. The V end lost 4 bases, the J end lost 6 bases, and 32 bases lay between the germline ends. The CDR3 sequence: CASSRQGVEASGSGGEQYF. In DNA form, the CDR3 reads TGCGCCAGCAGCCGACAGGGGGTTGAGGCTAGCGGGAGCGGTGGCGAGCAGTACTTC.

V and J are TRBV27 and TRBJ1-4; TRBD1 aligns across 9 bases. The junction had 12 bases not matched to a gene; V was cut back by 5 bases and J by 8 bases. CDR1 MNHEY and CDR2 SMNVEV come from the germline V gene (reference sequence). The CDR3 consists of 16 residues. The CDR3 bases are TGTGCCAGCAGTACAGCTCGGGACAGGGTCGGGGAAAAACTGTTTTTT. It is translated as CASSTARDRVGEKLFF.

V gene TRBV4-2 combines with J gene TRBJ2-3, with 15 positions matching TRBD2. The V segment lost 1 base and the J segment 2 bases; nucleotides outside the gene matches: 1. From germline, CDR1 is LGHNA and CDR2 YNFKEQ. This CDR3 contains 17 residues. Written as DNA, the CDR3 is TGTGCCAGCAGCCAAGGGACTAGCGGGAGGGACACAGATACGCAGTATTTT. It yields the protein CASSQGTSGRDTDTQYF.

This clone was recorded a few times. The V and J genes are TRBV5-1 and TRBJ2-5, with TRBD1 identical over 8 bases. The J call may be faulty, since TRBJ2-7 better matches the DNA end. This CDR3 is 15 amino acids long. CDR1 is SGHRS, CDR2 YFSETQ, per germline. The CDR3 sequence: CASSLQGASSYEQYF. The CDR3 DNA sequence: TGCGCCAGCAGCCTCCAGGGGGCGAGCTCCTACGAGCAGTACTTC.

This clone was observed a handful of times. The chain couples TRBV25-1 to TRBJ1-4; 7 bases line up with TRBD1. Germline V gene lookup returns CDR1 MGHDK and CDR2 SYGVNS. The CDR3 extends over 16 amino acids. Germline trimming cut 0 bases from V and 5 bases from J; bases unmatched to any gene: 6. The CDR3 loop is CASSEYRDSLNEKLFF. In DNA, the CDR3 is TGTGCCAGCAGTGAATACCGGGACAGCCTCAATGAAAAACTGTTTTTT.